The table lists the clone carrying this T cell receptor (beta chain) with many counts. Its cognate antigen is unknown. The germline V gene encodes CDR1 MGHRA and CDR2 YSYEKL. The germline V and J ends were trimmed by 1 base and 3 bases, with 22 bases remaining between them. The length of the CDR3 is 18 residues. Amplification of TCR beta CDR3 regions was performed using RNA transcripts as template. The HTBI primer set was used in a first-round RT-PCR of the TCR CDR3. TCRdb processed the multiplex PCR reads anew with MiXCR; each CDR3 protein has one entry. The table shows around 210,000 distinct CDR3 sequences, with about 15% occurring only once. This record belongs to a study of T cells in Graves' hyperthyroidism and ophthalmopathy. Study-wide results and limits: Ophthalmopathy prediction by the model preceded onset by a median approximately 6.9 months.

Patients showing uncontrolled infection, other autoimmune disease, pregnancy or lactation were ineligible. V gene TRBV4-1 combines with J gene TRBJ2-7; D is perhaps TRBD2 (5 bases). This TCR came from a woman in her forties or fifties with Graves' hyperthyroidism. Sequencing was done on a sample of blood. This chain's CDR3 is CASSQVPGMVGSYYEQYF. DNA for the CDR3: TGCGCCAGCAGCCAAGTCCCCGGAATGGTGGGGAGTTACTACGAGCAGTACTTC.